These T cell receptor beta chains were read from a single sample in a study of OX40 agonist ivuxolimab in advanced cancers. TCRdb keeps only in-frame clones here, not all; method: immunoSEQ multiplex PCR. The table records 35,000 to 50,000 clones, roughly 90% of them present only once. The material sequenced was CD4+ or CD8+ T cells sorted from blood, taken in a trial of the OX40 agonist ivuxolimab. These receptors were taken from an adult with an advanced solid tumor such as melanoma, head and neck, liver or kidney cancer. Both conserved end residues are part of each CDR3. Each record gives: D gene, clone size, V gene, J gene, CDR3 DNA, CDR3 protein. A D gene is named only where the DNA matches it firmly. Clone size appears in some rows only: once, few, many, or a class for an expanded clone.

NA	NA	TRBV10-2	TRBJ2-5	TGCGCCAGCAGTGGTTTCCAGGGTGGAGAGACCCAGTACTTC	CASSGFQGGETQYF
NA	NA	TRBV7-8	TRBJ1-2	TGTGCCAGCAGCGCCAGAGATGGCTACACCTTC	CASSARDGYTF
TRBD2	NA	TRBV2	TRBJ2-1	TGTGCCAGCAGTGAAAGCGGGAGCTTGGTGAATGAGCAGTTCTTC	CASSESGSLVNEQFF
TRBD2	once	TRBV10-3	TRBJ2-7	TGTGCCATCAGCTCAGCGGGGGAATACGAGCAGTACTTC	CAISSAGEYEQYF
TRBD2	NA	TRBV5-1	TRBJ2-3	TGCGCCAGCAGCTTGGGGCTAGCGGGACGAGATACGCAGTATTTT	CASSLGLAGRDTQYF
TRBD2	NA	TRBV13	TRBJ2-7	TGTGCCAGCAGCTTAGTATTGGCGGGGGTATTCTACGAGCAGTACTTC	CASSLVLAGVFYEQYF
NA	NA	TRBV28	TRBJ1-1	TGTGCCAGCAGCCTTATATCTCCGGGACACCAGAACACTGAAGCTTTCTTT	CASSLISPGHQNTEAFF
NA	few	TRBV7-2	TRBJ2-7	TGTGCCAGCAGCAGGTCGGTAGCGCCATACGAGCAGTACTTC	CASSRSVAPYEQYF
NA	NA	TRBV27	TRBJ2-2	TGTGCCAGCAGAATCACAGGGACGGCCGGGGAGCTGTTTTTT	CASRITGTAGELFF
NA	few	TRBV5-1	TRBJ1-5	TGCGCCAGCAGCTTGGCGTCCGGGAACAATCAGCCCCAGCATTTT	CASSLASGNNQPQHF
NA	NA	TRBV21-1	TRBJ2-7	TGTGCCAGCAGCAAAGAGGCCCGCTGGGACAGGGGGTACACCTACGAGCAGTACTTC	CASSKEARWDRGYTYEQYF
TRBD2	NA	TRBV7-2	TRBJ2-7	TGTGCCAGCAGCTTAGCGGTCCTAGCGGTGACCTACGAGCAGTACTTC	CASSLAVLAVTYEQYF
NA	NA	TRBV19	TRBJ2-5	TGTGCCAGTAGTATATCAGTTCGTGAGACCCAGTACTTC	CASSISVRETQYF
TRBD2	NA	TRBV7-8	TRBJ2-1	TGTGCCAGCAGGGCTCCGGGGGGGCGCGATGAGCAGTTCTTC	CASRAPGGRDEQFF
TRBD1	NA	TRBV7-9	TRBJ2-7	TGTGCCAGCAGCCCGAGACAGGGGGGCTACGAGCAGTACTTC	CASSPRQGGYEQYF
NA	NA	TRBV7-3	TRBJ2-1	TGTGCCAGCAGCCGACAAGGCAGCTACAATGAGCAGTTCTTC	CASSRQGSYNEQFF
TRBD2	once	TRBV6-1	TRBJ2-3	TGTGCCAGCAGTGTGACTAGCGGGATCGAGACAGATACGCAGTATTTT	CASSVTSGIETDTQYF
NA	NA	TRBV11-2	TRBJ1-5	TGTGCCAGCAGCTATCAGAGGGAGGGTCAGCCCCAGCATTTT	CASSYQREGQPQHF
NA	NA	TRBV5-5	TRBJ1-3	TGTGCCAGCAGCTTGCTGCCGGGTAGCTCTGGAAACACCATATATTTT	CASSLLPGSSGNTIYF
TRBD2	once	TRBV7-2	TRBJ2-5	TGTGCCAGCAGCACCGGGACTAGCGTAGAGACCCAGTACTTC	CASSTGTSVETQYF
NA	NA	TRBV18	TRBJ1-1	TGTGCCAGCTCACCTCTAGGACAGAACACTGAAGCTTTCTTT	CASSPLGQNTEAFF
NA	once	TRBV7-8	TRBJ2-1	TGTGCCAGCAGCTCGACTAGTCACCCCTACAATGAGCAGTTCTTC	CASSSTSHPYNEQFF
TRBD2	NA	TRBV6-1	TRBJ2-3	TGTGCCAGCCGGGGGGGCACTAGCACAGATACGCAGTATTTT	CASRGGTSTDTQYF
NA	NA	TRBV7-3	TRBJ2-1	TGTGCCAGCAGCTTTTCCCCTTACAATGAGCAGTTCTTC	CASSFSPYNEQFF
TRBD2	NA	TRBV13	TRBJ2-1	TGTGCATCGGGAGGGACCATCCGAGCCCATGAGCAGTTCTTC	CASGGTIRAHEQFF
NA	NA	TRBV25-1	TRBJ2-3	TGTGCCAGCAGTCTGGGGCTCCAGGATACGCAGTATTTT	CASSLGLQDTQYF
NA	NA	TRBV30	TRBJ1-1	TGTGCCTGGGAGAAAGGTGGATGGAACACTGAAGCTTTCTTT	CAWEKGGWNTEAFF
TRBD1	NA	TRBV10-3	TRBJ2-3	TGTGCCATCAGCCCCTCCGGGACAGGGAGCACAGATACGCAGTATTTT	CAISPSGTGSTDTQYF
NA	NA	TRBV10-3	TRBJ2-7	TGTGCCATCAGTGTGGTTCCTCTGACTTCCTACGAGCAGTACTTC	CAISVVPLTSYEQYF
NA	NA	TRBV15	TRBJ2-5	TGTGCCACCAGCAGAGCTGGACAGTTACAAGAGACCCAGTACTTC	CATSRAGQLQETQYF
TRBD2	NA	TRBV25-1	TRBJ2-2	TGTGCCAGCATGGGGACTAGCGGGAGAGGGGAGCTGTTTTTT	CASMGTSGRGELFF
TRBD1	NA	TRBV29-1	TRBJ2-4	TGCAGCATTCGAGGGGGACAGGGCGTCGGATGGAACATTCAGTACTTC	CSIRGGQGVGWNIQYF
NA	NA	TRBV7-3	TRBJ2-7	TGTGCCAGCAGCCCCGACGGAGGGTCCCCCTACGAGCAGTACTTC	CASSPDGGSPYEQYF
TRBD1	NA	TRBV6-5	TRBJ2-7	TGTGCCAGCAGTACGACAGGGACCTACGAGCAGTACTTC	CASSTTGTYEQYF
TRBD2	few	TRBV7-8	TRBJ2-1	TGTGCCAGCAGCTCCCCGGGACTAGTGGGTGAGCAGTTCTTC	CASSSPGLVGEQFF
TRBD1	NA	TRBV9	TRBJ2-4	TGTGCCAGCAGTCCCGGGACAGGGGAAAGGATTCAGTACTTC	CASSPGTGERIQYF
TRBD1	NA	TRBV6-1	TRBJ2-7	TGTGCCAGCAGTAGGGGACAGGGTTACGAGCAGTACTTC	CASSRGQGYEQYF
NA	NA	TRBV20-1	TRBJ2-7	TGCAGTGCTAGAGCCAACTACGAGCAGTACTTC	CSARANYEQYF
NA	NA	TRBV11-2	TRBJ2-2	TGTGCCAGCAGCTTATTTGGGGACACCGGGGAGCTGTTTTTT	CASSLFGDTGELFF
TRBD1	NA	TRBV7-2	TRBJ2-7	TGTGCCAGCAGCGGACAGGGGAACTACGAGCAGTACTTC	CASSGQGNYEQYF
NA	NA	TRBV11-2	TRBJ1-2	TGTGCCAGCAGCTTAGATGCGGTGGGGAGTGGCTACACCTTC	CASSLDAVGSGYTF
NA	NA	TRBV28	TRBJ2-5	TGTGCCAGCAGTTTATTCAGTCAAGAGACCCAGTACTTC	CASSLFSQETQYF
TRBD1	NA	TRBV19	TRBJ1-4	TGTGCCAGTAGTATGACCGGGACAGATAATGAAAAACTGTTTTTT	CASSMTGTDNEKLFF
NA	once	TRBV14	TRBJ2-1	TGTGCCAGCAGCCTGGACATCTACAATGAGCAGTTCTTC	CASSLDIYNEQFF
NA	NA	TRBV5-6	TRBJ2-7	TGTGCCAGCAGCTTGTTAGAAAGATACGAGCAGTACTTC	CASSLLERYEQYF